The 13 T cell receptor beta chains in this list originate from one sample, sequenced in a study of T-cell memory formation after mild COVID-19. TCRdb independently ran MiXCR on the 5' RACE reads; one entry per CDR3 protein. Of roughly 450,000 distinct CDR3 sequences detected, about a sixth appear once; the ten largest clones hold around a fifth. Sequencing used PBMCs or a T cell subset sorted from them (not recorded which). The receptors derive from a man aged 18 to 35 who had mild COVID-19 (a few samples of this study predate the infection). Cell type and time point are not known.

The chain combines TRBV7-9 with TRBJ2-3; D remains ambiguous. The CDR3 length is 15 residues. CDR1 is SEHNR and CDR2 is FQNEAQ in the germline V gene (reference sequence). Trimming cost V 4 bases and J 0 bases, with 11 bases left between them. CDR3 DNA sequence: TGTGCCAGCAGCTACCCCGGCAGGAGCACAGATACGCAGTATTTT. Amino acids: CASSYPGRSTDTQYF. The whole variable domain, remainder taken from reference TRBV7-9 and TRBJ2-3, is DTGVSQNPRHKITKRGQNVTFRCDPISEHNRLYWYRQTLGQGPEFLTYFQNEAQLEKSRLLSDRFSAERPKGSFSTLEIQRTEQGDSAMYLCASSYPGRSTDTQYFGPGTRLTVL.

This clonotype came up many times. The chain carries TRBV5-1 and TRBJ2-1, with D perhaps matching TRBD1 or TRBD2 (6 bases each). V was cut by 2 bases and J by 6 bases, with 12 bases left in between. The germline V gene has CDR1 SGHRS and CDR2 YFSETQ. This CDR3 has 14 amino acids. The CDR3 nucleotides read TGCGCCAGCAGCTTAGGAGGGGGGCTCAATGAGCAGTTCTTC. It translates to CASSLGGGLNEQFF.

The V call is TRBV4-3, the J call TRBJ2-2; 8 bases are shared with TRBD1. This CDR3 has 16 amino acids. CDR1 is LGHNA and CDR2 is YSLEER in the germline V gene. After removal of 4 bases from V and 2 bases from J, the junction contained 6 bases not matched to a gene. CDR3 coding DNA: TGCGCCAGCAGCCTAGGGACAGGAGATAACACCGGGGAGCTGTTTTTT. Translated, it gives CASSLGTGDNTGELFF.

The V call is TRBV7-2, the J call TRBJ2-4, with TRBD1 matching over 8 bases. CDR1 is SGHTA and CDR2 is FQGNSA in the germline V gene. CDR3 length equals 19 residues. Trimming removed 2 bases from V and 2 bases from J; junction bases left unmatched: 14. CDR3 DNA: TGTGCCAGCAGCTTATTCCCGGCAGGGGGCACGGAGACCAAAAACATTCAGTACTTC. Amino acid sequence: CASSLFPAGGTETKNIQYF.

The V call is TRBV12-3 or TRBV12-4, the J call TRBJ2-7; D unresolved. The V gene lost 4 bases and the J gene lost 6 bases, with 10 bases spanning the gap. The CDR3 sequence is 12 residues long. CDR3 sequence reads: CASSSRYGEQYF. CDR3 nucleotide sequence: TGTGCCAGCAGTTCCCGATACGGCGAGCAGTACTTC.

The sample holds a few counts of this clonotype. The chain uses TRBV6-2 or TRBV6-3 and TRBJ2-5; 7 bases agree with TRBD2. V gave up 2 bases and J gave up 5 bases; unmatched junction bases: 11. Looked up from germline, CDR1 is MNHEY and CDR2 is SVGEGT. The CDR3 sequence is 16 residues long. In DNA form, the CDR3 reads TGTGCCAGCAGTTACCAAATCCGCCTAGCGGAGGAGACCCAGTACTTC. This gives the protein CASSYQIRLAEETQYF.

The chain has TRBV6-5 and TRBJ2-3; D remains ambiguous. The CDR3 extends over 14 amino acids. The germline gives CDR1 MNHEY, CDR2 SVGAGI. Trimming stripped 0 bases from V and 4 bases from J, with 8 bases between. CDR3 in DNA: TGTGCCAGCAGTTACTCGACGGCAGCAGATACGCAGTATTTT. As protein: CASSYSTAADTQYF.

This clonotype was found many times. J is TRBJ2-5 and V is TRBV7-8; 12 bases agree with TRBD2. V shed 5 bases, J shed 5 bases, and the junction held 6 bases outside the gene matches. CDR1 SGHVS and CDR2 FQNEAQ come from the germline V gene. CDR3 length: 15 residues. This CDR3 reads CASSPRLAGAETQYF. CDR3 in DNA: TGTGCCAGCAGCCCCCGACTAGCGGGGGCGGAGACCCAGTACTTC. Full variable domain (rest looked up from reference TRBV7-8 and TRBJ2-5): GAGVSQSPRYKVAKRGQDVALRCDPISGHVSLFWYQQALGQGPEFLTYFQNEAQLDKSGLPSDRFFAERPEGSVSTLKIQRTQQEDSAVYLCASSPRLAGAETQYFGPGTRLLVL.

The genes are TRBV9 and TRBJ1-1, with D possibly TRBD1 on 5 matching bases. Germline-derived CDR1 and CDR2 are SGDLS and YYNGEE. The CDR3 length is 14 residues. The V gene lost 4 bases and the J gene lost 6 bases, with 16 bases spanning the gap. CDR3 region: CASSPGTLSPEAFF. The CDR3 coding sequence is TGTGCCAGCAGCCCAGGGACTTTATCCCCTGAAGCTTTCTTT.

In this sample, this clonotype turned up a few times. The rearrangement uses TRBV11-2 and TRBJ1-1; D uncertain. Germline assignment: CDR1 SGHAT and CDR2 FQNNGV. The CDR3 sequence is 13 residues long. Trimming pared 6 bases from V and 0 bases from J, leaving 8 bases between. The CDR3 bases are TGTGCCAGCAGACCTGATATGAACACTGAAGCTTTCTTT. It codes for CASRPDMNTEAFF.

There are a few counts of this clonotype. V gene TRBV2 combines with J gene TRBJ2-7, with D unresolved. V lost 4 bases, J lost 4 bases, and 8 bases lay in between. Germline lookup yields CDR1 SNHLY and CDR2 FYNNEI. The CDR3 has 12 amino acids. CDR3 DNA sequence: TGTGCCAGCAGTGGATTAGCTTACGAGCAGTACTTC. Encoded protein: CASSGLAYEQYF.

This clonotype has a count of ten or more. The chain joins TRBV20-1 to TRBJ2-7; D may be TRBD1 (5 bases). Germline loops: CDR1 DFQATT, CDR2 SNEGSKA (reference sequence). V was clipped by 3 bases and J by 0 bases, with 15 bases between them. The CDR3 is 15 residues long. DNA for the CDR3: TGCAGTGCTAGTGAATTTATTGACAGCTCCTACGAGCAGTACTTC. Its protein is CSASEFIDSSYEQYF.

This chain joins TRBV18 and TRBJ2-5; the D gene could be TRBD1 or TRBD2 (5 bases each). With 1 base removed from V and 1 base from J, the gap between germline ends came to 10 bases. Germline CDR1 and CDR2: KGHSH and LQKENI. CDR3 length: 15 residues. The CDR3 sequence is CASSPRWGFQETQYF. Written as DNA, the CDR3 is TGTGCCAGCTCACCACGATGGGGGTTCCAAGAGACCCAGTACTTC.